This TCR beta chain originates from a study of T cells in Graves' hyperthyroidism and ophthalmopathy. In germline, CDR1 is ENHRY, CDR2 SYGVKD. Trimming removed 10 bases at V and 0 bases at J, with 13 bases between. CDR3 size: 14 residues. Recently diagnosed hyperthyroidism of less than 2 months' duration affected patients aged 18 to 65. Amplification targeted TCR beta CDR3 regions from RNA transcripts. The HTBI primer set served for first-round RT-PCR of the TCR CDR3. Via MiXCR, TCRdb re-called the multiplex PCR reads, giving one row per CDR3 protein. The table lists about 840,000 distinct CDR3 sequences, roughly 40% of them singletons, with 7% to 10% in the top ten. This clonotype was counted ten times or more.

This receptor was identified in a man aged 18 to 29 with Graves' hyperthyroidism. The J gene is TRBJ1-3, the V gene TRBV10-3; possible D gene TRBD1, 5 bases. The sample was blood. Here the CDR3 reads CATRDDSSGNTIYF. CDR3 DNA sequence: TGTGCCACACGGGACGACAGCTCTGGAAACACCATATATTTT.